This T cell receptor (beta chain) emerged from a study of shared clonotypes between healthy human individuals. Deep-level running was used for the assay. In the original analysis: Junction-only sequences without quality scores were provided by ImmunoSEQ, so filtering was different. Here immunoSEQ multiplex PCR was the method, and the copy in TCRdb shows in-frame clones only, minus some. The DNA gave D and trimming, while V, J and clone size come from that table. The table lists some 1.1 million clones, roughly 80% of them singletons. Trimming shortened V by 8 bases and J by 4 bases, and 20 bases separated the two germline ends. This CDR3 comprises 15 residues. Germline loops: CDR1 MNHEY, CDR2 SVGAGI.

Specimen: memory CD4+ T cells from PBMCs. As to subset: CD45RA-negative fraction. The source is a man aged 18 to 35 in good health. Some clones in this sample may be carry-over from other donors' samples. The chain has TRBV6-5 and TRBJ1-2; a possible D gene is TRBD1 (5 bases). CDR3 in DNA: TGTGCCAGCCGGACGGAGGGACTGGGGGGCTATGGCTACACCTTC. Residues: CASRTEGLGGYGYTF.